This T cell receptor (beta chain) was captured in a study of blood T cell repertoires in COVID-19. Study summary: In each case, the material was cDNA or gDNA derived from T cells, B-cell-depleted T cells, or PBMCs.

The germline gives CDR1 WNHNN, CDR2 SYGVQD (reference sequence). The V end was cut by 7 bases, the J end by 7 bases, with 11 bases between. This CDR3 region has 13 residues. Source study methods: It was from reference gene primer amplification that nucleated cell counts were estimated. Assay: immunoSEQ multiplex PCR; the TCRdb copy retains only in-frame clones and omits some. V, J and clone size reflect that table, while D and trimming were determined from the DNA. The sample holds fewer than 300,000 clones, about 91% seen once. Self-reported history from a screening survey and questionnaire set each donor's cohort. This clone was detected a few times.

The sequenced sample was PBMCs or T cells enriched from blood (not recorded which). The source of this sequence is a middle-aged woman with acute COVID-19. The chain uses TRBV10-1 and TRBJ1-6, with TRBD1 as a possible D gene (6 bases). CDR3 amino acids: CASTGQRNSPLHF. In nucleotides, the CDR3 is TGCGCCAGCACCGGACAGAGAAATTCACCCCTCCACTTT.